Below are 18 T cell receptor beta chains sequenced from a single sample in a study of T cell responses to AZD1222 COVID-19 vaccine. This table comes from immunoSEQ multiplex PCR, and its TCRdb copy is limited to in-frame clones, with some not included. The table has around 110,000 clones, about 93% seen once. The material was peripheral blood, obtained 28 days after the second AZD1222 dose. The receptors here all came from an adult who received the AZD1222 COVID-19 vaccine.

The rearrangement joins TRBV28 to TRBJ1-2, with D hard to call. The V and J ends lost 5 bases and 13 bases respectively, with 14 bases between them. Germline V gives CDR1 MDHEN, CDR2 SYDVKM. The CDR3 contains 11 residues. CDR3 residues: CASSVSAPSTF. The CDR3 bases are TGTGCCAGCAGTGTTTCGGCTCCCTCCACCTTC.

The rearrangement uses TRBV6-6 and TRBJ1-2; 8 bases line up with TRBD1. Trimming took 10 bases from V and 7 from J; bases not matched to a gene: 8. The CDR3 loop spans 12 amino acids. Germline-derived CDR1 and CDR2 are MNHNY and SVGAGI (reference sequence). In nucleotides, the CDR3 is TGTGCCACCGGACAGGGAAGCGGTGGCTACACCTTC. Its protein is CATGQGSGGYTF.

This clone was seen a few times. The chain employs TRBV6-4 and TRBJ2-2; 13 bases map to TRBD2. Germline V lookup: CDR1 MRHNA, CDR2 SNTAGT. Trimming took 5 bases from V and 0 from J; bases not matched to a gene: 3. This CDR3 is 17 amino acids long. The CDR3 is CASSWTSGSANTGELFF. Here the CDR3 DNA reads TGTGCCAGCAGTTGGACTAGCGGGAGCGCGAACACCGGGGAGCTGTTTTTT.

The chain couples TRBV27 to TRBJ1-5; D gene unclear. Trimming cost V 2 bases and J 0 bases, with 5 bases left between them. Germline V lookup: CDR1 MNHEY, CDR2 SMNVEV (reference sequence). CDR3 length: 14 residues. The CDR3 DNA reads TGTGCCAGCAGTTTAGGAATTAGCAATCAGCCCCAGCATTTT. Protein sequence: CASSLGISNQPQHF.

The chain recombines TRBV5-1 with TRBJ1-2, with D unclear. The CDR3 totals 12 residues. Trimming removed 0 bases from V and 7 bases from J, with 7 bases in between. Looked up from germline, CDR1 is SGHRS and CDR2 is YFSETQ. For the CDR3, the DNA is TGCGCCAGCAGCTTGGCTCCCGGTGGCTACACCTTC. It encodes CASSLAPGGYTF.

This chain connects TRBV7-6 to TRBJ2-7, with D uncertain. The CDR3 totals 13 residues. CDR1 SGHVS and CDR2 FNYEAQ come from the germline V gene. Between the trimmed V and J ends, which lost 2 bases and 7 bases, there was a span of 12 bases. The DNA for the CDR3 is TGTGCCAGCAGCTTACAGGCGTTCGGAGAGCAGTACTTC. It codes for CASSLQAFGEQYF.

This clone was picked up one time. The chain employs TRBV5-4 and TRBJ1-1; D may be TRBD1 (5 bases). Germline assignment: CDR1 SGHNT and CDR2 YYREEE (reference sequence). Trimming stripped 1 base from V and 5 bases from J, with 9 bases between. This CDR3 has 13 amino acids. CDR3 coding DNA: TGTGCCAGCAGCTTGTGGAGGGGAACTGAAGCTTTCTTT. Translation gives CASSLWRGTEAFF.

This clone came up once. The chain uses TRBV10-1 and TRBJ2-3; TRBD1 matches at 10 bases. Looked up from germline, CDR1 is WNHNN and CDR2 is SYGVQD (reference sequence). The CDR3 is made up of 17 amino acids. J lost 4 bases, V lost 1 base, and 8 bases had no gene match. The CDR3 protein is CASSEYPGTGVADTQYF. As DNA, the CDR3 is TGCGCCAGCAGTGAGTACCCCGGGACAGGGGTAGCAGATACGCAGTATTTT.

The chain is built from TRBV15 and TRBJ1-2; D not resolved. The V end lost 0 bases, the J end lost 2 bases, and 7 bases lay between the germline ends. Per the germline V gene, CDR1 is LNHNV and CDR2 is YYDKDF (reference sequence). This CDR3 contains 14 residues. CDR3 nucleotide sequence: TGTGCCACCAGCAGAGAACAACAGAACTATGGCTACACCTTC. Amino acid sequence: CATSREQQNYGYTF. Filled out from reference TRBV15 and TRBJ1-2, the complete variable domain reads DAMVIQNPRYQVTQFGKPVTLSCSQTLNHNVMYWYQQKSSQAPKLLFHYYDKDFNNEADTPDNFQSRRPNTSFCFLDIRSPGLGDTAMYLCATSREQQNYGYTFGSGTRLTVV.

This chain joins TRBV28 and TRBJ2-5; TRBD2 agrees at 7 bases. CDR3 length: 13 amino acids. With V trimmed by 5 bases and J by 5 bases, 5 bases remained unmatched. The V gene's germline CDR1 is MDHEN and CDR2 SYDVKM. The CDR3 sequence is CASSTSGAETQYF. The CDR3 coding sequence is TGTGCCAGCAGTACGAGCGGGGCGGAGACCCAGTACTTC.

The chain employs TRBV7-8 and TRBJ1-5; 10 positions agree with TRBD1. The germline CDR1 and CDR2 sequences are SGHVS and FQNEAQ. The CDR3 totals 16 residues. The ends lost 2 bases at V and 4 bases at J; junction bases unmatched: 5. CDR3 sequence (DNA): TGTGCCAGCAGCTTATCCCCGGGACAGGGGAATCAGCCCCAGCATTTT. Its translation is CASSLSPGQGNQPQHF. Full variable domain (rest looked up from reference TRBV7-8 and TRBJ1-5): GAGVSQSPRYKVAKRGQDVALRCDPISGHVSLFWYQQALGQGPEFLTYFQNEAQLDKSGLPSDRFFAERPEGSVSTLKIQRTQQEDSAVYLCASSLSPGQGNQPQHFGDGTRLSIL.

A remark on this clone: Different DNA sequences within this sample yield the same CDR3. CDR3 region: CASSFLAGGSYNEQFF. The CDR3 coding sequence is TGTGCCAGCAGCTTTTTAGCGGGAGGTTCCTACAATGAGCAGTTCTTC. V and J are TRBV11-2 and TRBJ2-1, with 10 bases lining up with TRBD2. Per germline, CDR1 SGHAT and CDR2 FQNNGV. With 3 bases clipped from V and 1 base from J, the junction kept 3 bases outside the gene matches. The CDR3 sequence is 16 residues long.

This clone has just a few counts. The CDR3 protein is CASSPPRQGNEKLFF. The DNA of the CDR3 is TGTGCCAGCTCACCGCCGCGGCAGGGTAATGAAAAACTGTTTTTT. The V call is TRBV18, the J call TRBJ1-4, with a weak D call TRBD1 (5 bases). The CDR3 is 15 amino acids. V was cut by 3 bases and J by 4 bases, with 12 bases left in between. CDR1 and CDR2 (germline): KGHSH, LQKENI.

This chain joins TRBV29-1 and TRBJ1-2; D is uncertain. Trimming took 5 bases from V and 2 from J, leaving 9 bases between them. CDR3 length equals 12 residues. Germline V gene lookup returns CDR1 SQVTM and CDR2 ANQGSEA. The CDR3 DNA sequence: TGCAGCGTTCTCCGGGAGAACTATGGCTACACCTTC. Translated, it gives CSVLRENYGYTF.

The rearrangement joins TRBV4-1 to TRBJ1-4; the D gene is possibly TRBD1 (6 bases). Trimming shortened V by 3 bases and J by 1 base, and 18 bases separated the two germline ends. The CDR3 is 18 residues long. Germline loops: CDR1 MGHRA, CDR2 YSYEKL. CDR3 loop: CASSQGSRGGGTNEKLFF. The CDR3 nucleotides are TGCGCCAGCAGCCAGGGAAGCCGAGGGGGGGGAACTAATGAAAAACTGTTTTTT.

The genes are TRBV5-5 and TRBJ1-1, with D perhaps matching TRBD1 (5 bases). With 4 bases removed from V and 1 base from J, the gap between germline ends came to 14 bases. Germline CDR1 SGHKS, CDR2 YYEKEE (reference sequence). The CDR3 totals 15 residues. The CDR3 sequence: CASSTSQGSNTEAFF. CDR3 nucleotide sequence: TGTGCCAGCAGCACTTCCCAGGGTTCGAACACTGAAGCTTTCTTT. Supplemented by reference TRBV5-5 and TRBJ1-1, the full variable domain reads DAGVTQSPTHLIKTRGQQVTLRCSPISGHKSVSWYQQVLGQGPQFIFQYYEKEERGRGNFPDRFSARQFPNYSSELNVNALLLGDSALYLCASSTSQGSNTEAFFGQGTRLTVV.

CDR3 protein: CASSPGLNNEQFF. The CDR3 DNA follows: TGTGCCAGCAGCCCGGGACTAAACAATGAGCAGTTCTTC. The chain is built from TRBV6-4 and TRBJ2-1; 7 positions match TRBD2. The trim removed 6 bases at V and 5 bases at J, leaving 4 bases unmatched. The CDR3 has 13 amino acids. Germline V lookup: CDR1 MRHNA, CDR2 SNTAGT.

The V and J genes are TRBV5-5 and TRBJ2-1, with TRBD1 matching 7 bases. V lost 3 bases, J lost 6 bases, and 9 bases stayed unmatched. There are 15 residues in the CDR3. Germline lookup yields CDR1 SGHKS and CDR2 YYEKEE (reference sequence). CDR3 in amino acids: CASSSGQRIVNEQFF. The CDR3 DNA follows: TGTGCCAGCAGCTCGGGACAGAGGATCGTCAATGAGCAGTTCTTC. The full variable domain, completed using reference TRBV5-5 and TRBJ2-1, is DAGVTQSPTHLIKTRGQQVTLRCSPISGHKSVSWYQQVLGQGPQFIFQYYEKEERGRGNFPDRFSARQFPNYSSELNVNALLLGDSALYLCASSSGQRIVNEQFFGPGTRLTVL.